The next 23 T cell receptor beta chains were all read from a single sample in a study of radiation and T cells in renal cell carcinoma. The assay was immunoSEQ multiplex PCR, and TCRdb's table has in-frame clones only and misses some. Found here are tens of thousands of clones, over 70% of them singletons; the top ten hold approximately 30%. This sample's time point: blood 4 weeks post-SBRT, at nephrectomy. Treatment: 15 Gy SBRT to primary tumor, nephrectomy 4 weeks later. This material consisted of blood, taken from a patient whose treatment included radiotherapy and nephrectomy. Every receptor here comes from a man aged 55 to 69 with renal cell carcinoma.

The rearrangement joins TRBV7-3 to TRBJ2-1; D is undetermined. CDR1 is SGHTA and CDR2 is FQGTGA in the germline V gene. Trimming cost V 4 bases and J 9 bases, with 13 bases left between them. The CDR3 is 13 residues long. CDR3 residues: CASSSGQVGEQFF. For the CDR3, the DNA is TGTGCCAGCAGCTCCGGTCAAGTTGGTGAGCAGTTCTTC.

This chain connects TRBV9 to TRBJ1-2; D unresolved. Between the trimmed V and J ends, which lost 4 bases and 5 bases, there was a span of 9 bases. Germline-derived CDR1 and CDR2 are SGDLS and YYNGEE. The CDR3 is 12 residues long. CDR3 sequence reads: CASSPVLYGYTF. The DNA of the CDR3 is TGTGCCAGCAGCCCCGTCCTTTATGGCTACACCTTC.

The chain recombines TRBV12-5 with TRBJ2-5, with unresolved D. This CDR3 comprises 11 residues. V gave up 4 bases and J gave up 5 bases, with 5 bases separating them. Germline CDR1 reads LGHNT; CDR2 reads FRNRAP. CDR3 sequence reads: CASGSAETQYF. CDR3 DNA sequence: TGTGCTAGTGGTTCCGCGGAGACCCAGTACTTC.

The V gene is TRBV6-1, the J gene TRBJ1-5, with 8 bases aligning to TRBD1. Germline V CDR1 and CDR2: MNHNS, SASEGT. The CDR3 has 13 residues. V trimming: 7 bases; J trimming: 4 bases; junction bases outside the gene matches: 3. CDR3 region: CASTDRGNQPQHF. The CDR3 bases are TGTGCCAGCACCGACAGGGGTAATCAGCCCCAGCATTTT.

This rearrangement joins TRBV5-8 to TRBJ2-7; the D gene is possibly TRBD2 (6 bases). Looked up from germline, CDR1 is SGHTS and CDR2 is YDEGEE. The germline V and J ends were trimmed by 6 bases and 3 bases, with 19 bases remaining between them. This CDR3 has 15 residues. The CDR3 DNA is TGTGCCAGCATCCCCACTAGCCCCAATCGCTACGAGCAGTACTTC. This encodes CASIPTSPNRYEQYF. Full variable domain (rest looked up from reference TRBV5-8 and TRBJ2-7): EAGVTQSPTHLIKTRGQQATLRCSPISGHTSVYWYQQALGLGLQFLLWYDEGEERNRGNFPPRFSGRQFPNYSSELNVNALELEDSALYLCASIPTSPNRYEQYFGPGTRLTVT.

The V call is TRBV19, the J call TRBJ1-1; perhaps TRBD1 as D (5 bases). Per the germline V gene, CDR1 is LNHDA and CDR2 is SQIVND (reference sequence). The V end lost 5 bases, the J end lost 4 bases, and 17 bases lay between the germline ends. The CDR3 spans 15 residues. The CDR3 sequence is CASSPQRGRVTEAFF. The DNA for the CDR3 is TGTGCCAGTAGTCCACAACGCGGCAGGGTCACTGAAGCTTTCTTT.

CDR3: CASSQVGESEQYF. The CDR3 region has the DNA TGCGCCAGCAGCCAAGTTGGGGAGTCCGAGCAGTACTTC. J is TRBJ2-7 and V is TRBV4-3; the D gene is possibly TRBD2 (5 bases). Germline V gene lookup returns CDR1 LGHNA and CDR2 YSLEER. Trimming took 1 base from V and 6 from J, leaving 10 bases between them. CDR3 length equals 13 residues.

This clone was counted only a few times. The genes are TRBV29-1 and TRBJ1-1; D remains ambiguous. The CDR3 has 13 residues. The germline V gene has CDR1 SQVTM and CDR2 ANQGSEA. V was cut by 4 bases and J by 0 bases, with 9 bases left in between. The chain's CDR3 is CSVAGRLNTEAFF. The CDR3 DNA reads as TGCAGCGTTGCCGGCAGACTGAACACTGAAGCTTTCTTT.

The chain couples TRBV4-1 to TRBJ1-5; D ambiguous. Per germline, CDR1 MGHRA and CDR2 YSYEKL. The CDR3 sequence is 18 residues long. Trimming took 0 bases from V and 0 from J, leaving 15 bases between them. The CDR3, as DNA: TGCGCCAGCAGCCAAGATCCGACGAGGCGCATTAGCAATCAGCCCCAGCATTTT. Translated, it gives CASSQDPTRRISNQPQHF.

V is TRBV7-6 and J is TRBJ2-3; D is possibly TRBD1 (6 bases). Trimming removed 1 base from V and 2 bases from J, with 13 bases in between. Germline assignment: CDR1 SGHVS and CDR2 FNYEAQ. The CDR3 extends over 16 amino acids. CDR3 coding DNA: TGTGCCAGCAGCTTAGAAGGGACAACCATCACAGATACGCAGTATTTT. It specifies CASSLEGTTITDTQYF.

V usage is TRBV5-1 and J usage is TRBJ2-1; no firm D call. V was clipped by 0 bases and J by 9 bases, with 4 bases between them. This CDR3 contains 11 residues. Germline V lookup: CDR1 SGHRS, CDR2 YFSETQ. The CDR3 region has the DNA TGCGCCAGCAGCTTGGCAACTGAGCAGTTCTTC. Residues: CASSLATEQFF.

The chain combines TRBV7-8 with TRBJ2-7; the D call may be TRBD1 or TRBD2 (5 bases each). The V end lost 5 bases, the J end lost 6 bases, and 20 bases lay between the germline ends. CDR3 length: 15 amino acids. Germline V CDR1 and CDR2: SGHVS, FQNEAQ. CDR3 loop: CASSPWDGETPEQYF. DNA for the CDR3: TGTGCCAGCAGCCCTTGGGACGGGGAAACCCCCGAGCAGTACTTC.

The gene calls are TRBV2 and TRBJ1-4; TRBD1 might be the D (5 bases). V dropped 6 bases and J dropped 2 bases, with 10 bases sitting between them. Germline V CDR1 and CDR2: SNHLY, FYNNEI. The CDR3 is 14 amino acids. The CDR3 nucleotides read TGTGCCAGCAGGGGAGAGGGGACTAATGAAAAACTGTTTTTT. It codes for CASRGEGTNEKLFF.

This clone came up a few times. V gene TRBV10-3 combines with J gene TRBJ2-5; D unclear. V lost 6 bases, J lost 2 bases, and 4 bases lay in between. The V gene's germline CDR1 is ENHRY and CDR2 SYGVKD. This CDR3 comprises 11 residues. In DNA, the CDR3 is TGTGCCATCAGCCAGCAAGAGACCCAGTACTTC. Translating gives CAISQQETQYF.

The V call is TRBV12-5, the J call TRBJ1-2; D not certain. CDR3 length equals 13 residues. The germline V gene has CDR1 LGHNT and CDR2 FRNRAP. Trimming stripped 5 bases from V and 4 bases from J, with 11 bases between. The CDR3: CASGKAPSYGYTF. The CDR3, as DNA: TGTGCTAGTGGTAAAGCCCCCAGCTATGGCTACACCTTC.

In its sample, this clone was seen many times. The rearrangement joins TRBV7-9 to TRBJ1-3; no clear D. Germline lookup yields CDR1 SEHNR and CDR2 FQNEAQ (reference sequence). The CDR3 is 16 amino acids. V was shortened by 2 bases and J by 0 bases, with 11 bases between the two germline ends. The CDR3 is CASSLRHRDSGNTIYF. The DNA of the CDR3 is TGTGCCAGCAGCTTAAGACACCGCGACTCTGGAAACACCATATATTTT.

CDR3 nucleotide sequence: TGTGCCTGGAACAAAGGGTTTGAAGAGACCCAGTACTTC. This encodes CAWNKGFEETQYF. The rearrangement joins TRBV30 to TRBJ2-5; D remains ambiguous. CDR1 is GTSNPN, CDR2 SVGIG, per germline (reference sequence). This CDR3 spans 13 amino acids. V was clipped by 4 bases and J by 3 bases, with 12 bases between them.

The chain has TRBV10-3 and TRBJ1-2, with 8 bases lining up with TRBD1. CDR1 and CDR2 (germline): ENHRY, SYGVKD. Trimming took 3 bases from V and 7 from J; bases not matched to a gene: 7. The CDR3 is made up of 14 amino acids. CDR3 DNA: TGTGCCATCAGTGAAACTGACAGGGGTGCTGGCTACACCTTC. This translates into CAISETDRGAGYTF.

V gene TRBV7-2 combines with J gene TRBJ2-7; D call uncertain. V was shortened by 3 bases and J by 0 bases, with 9 bases between the two germline ends. Germline CDR1 SGHTA, CDR2 FQGNSA. The CDR3 runs to 14 residues. CDR3 amino acids: CASSLSLSSYEQYF. CDR3 nucleotide sequence: TGTGCCAGCAGCTTGTCCTTAAGCTCCTACGAGCAGTACTTC.

The V gene is TRBV7-3, the J gene TRBJ2-2; D might be TRBD1 (6 bases). Germline CDR1 reads SGHTA; CDR2 reads FQGTGA. The CDR3 is made up of 13 amino acids. Trimming cost V 2 bases and J 5 bases, with 6 bases left between them. The CDR3 loop is CASSLQGTGELFF. The CDR3, as DNA: TGTGCCAGCAGCTTACAGGGGACCGGGGAGCTGTTTTTT.

V gene TRBV5-4 combines with J gene TRBJ2-3; D could derive from TRBD1 or TRBD2 (5 bases each). The CDR3 has 14 amino acids. V was clipped by 0 bases and J by 2 bases, with 7 bases between them. In germline, CDR1 is SGHNT, CDR2 YYREEE (reference sequence). The CDR3 region is CASSLAGPTDTQYF. The CDR3 region has the DNA TGTGCCAGCAGCTTGGCGGGACCCACAGATACGCAGTATTTT.

This clone was detected only a few times. The chain couples TRBV6-1 to TRBJ2-7, with TRBD2 as a possible D gene (5 bases). The ends were cut back, 1 base at V and 5 bases at J, with 15 bases in the middle. Germline assignment: CDR1 MNHNS and CDR2 SASEGT. This CDR3 has 15 residues. The CDR3 bases are TGTGCCAGCAGTGAAGGAGAGGGAGCCCCCCACGAGCAGTACTTC. Translation: CASSEGEGAPHEQYF.

Only one count was recorded for this clone. The chain employs TRBV5-4 and TRBJ2-3, with 7 bases identical to TRBD2. The CDR3 is 16 residues long. CDR1 is SGHNT and CDR2 is YYREEE in the germline V gene (reference sequence). Trimming took 0 bases from V and 6 from J; bases not matched to a gene: 10. CDR3 DNA sequence: TGTGCCAGCAGCTTGGTTCTAGCGGCAGGAGGGGATACGCAGTATTTT. Encoded protein: CASSLVLAAGGDTQYF.